This T cell receptor beta chain was sequenced during a study of blood T cell repertoires in COVID-19 (dated by TCRdb to 2018 to 2020). With regard to the full study: Collaborator samples came from the United States, Italy and Spain and covered acute and convalescent phases of COVID-19. The material from the prospective study consisted of cDNA or gDNA derived from T cells, B-cell-depleted T cells, or PBMCs. The dataset comprised deeply sampled blood TCRbeta repertoires from subjects exposed to, actively infected with, or recovered from COVID-19. The repertoires were released in a freely available public database intended as a resource for research on the immune response to SARS-CoV-2. The samples were drawn from two sources: the first 160 participants of the ongoing ImmuneRACE study, and 1,000 to 1,500 subjects contributed by 6 global collaborators. The sample metadata nearly always contained a de-identified subject ID, COVID-19 status, age in years and sex. Where available, HLA class I and class II types were obtained from metadata supplied by the sample provider rather than from assay-based typing.

Here is what the overall study found, with its caveats: The amount of clinical and demographic metadata varied by source and participant and was provided uncurated.

A note on this clone: The antigen it recognizes is unknown. No base quality information exists; no much larger clone differs at one position.

The CDR3 covers 13 residues, taking in both the cysteine and the phenylalanine. Just the 39-base CDR3 DNA is kept, in frame starting at base 1. Looking up the germline V gene yields CDR1 SNHLY and CDR2 FYNNEI. Trimming costs V 9 bases and J 5 bases, and their ends lie 17 bases apart. TCRbeta CDR3 regions were amplified from genomic DNA using the immunoSEQ Assay, a bias-controlled multiplex PCR. Under the source paper's analysis protocol: The number of nucleated cells in each sample was estimated by amplification of reference gene primers within the assay. To quantify the absolute abundance of each unique TCRbeta CDR3 rearrangement, sequence reads were collapsed and filtered. For each sample, productive Simpson clonality was calculated by taking the square root of Simpson's diversity index across productive rearrangements. The immuneACCESS repertoire file appears here via TCRdb, limited to in-frame rearrangements. These files lack a portion of the clones; in checked studies, under half of the deficit traces to unresolved V genes, and the cause of the others is not known. Clonal size and the V and J genes are those of that table, whereas D and trimming came from the DNA. This sample holds more than 95,000 clones; more than 75% were observed only once. Of the sample, approximately 1.5% falls within the top ten clones.

Collaborating institutions collected whole blood in K2EDTA tubes following their own protocols. For TCRbeta analysis, collaborators shipped samples as frozen whole blood, isolated PBMCs, or DNA extracted from either of those sample types. This chain is built from TRBV2 and TRBJ2-7; possibly the D gene is TRBD1, per 5 matching bases. Sequences were obtained from peripheral blood. This TCR derives from a human donor in a cohort sampled during active COVID-19. The nucleotide sequence reads TGTGCCAGGGGGCAACTGGGTGCGGACGAGCAGTACTTC. Its translation reads: CARGQLGADEQYF.